The clone carrying this TCR beta chain was counted ten times or more. The target antigen is unknown. The germline V gene has CDR1 SGHRS and CDR2 YFSETQ. Trimming took 0 bases from V and 0 from J; bases not matched to a gene: 6. This CDR3 spans 16 amino acids. This sample was included in a study of T-cell memory formation after mild COVID-19. Across the study: The TCR clusters were mostly specific to one donor.

Study-level findings and limits: Clonal second-wave expansions that peaked on day 37 had unconfirmed SARS-CoV-2 specificity. Some clones that responded were present in memory (sampled pre-infection), which suggests cross-reactive memory joined.

Constant-segment-primed 5'RACE gave TCR alpha and TCR beta cDNA libraries with sample barcodes and UMIs. TCRdb re-called the 5' RACE reads with MiXCR, one entry per CDR3 protein. The sample holds hundreds of thousands of distinct CDR3 sequences, approximately 15% seen once. The receptor's source is a man aged 18 to 30 who had mild COVID-19 (a few samples of this study predate the infection). Cell type and time point are not known. Sample: PBMCs or a T cell subset sorted from them (not recorded which). J is TRBJ2-7 and V is TRBV5-1; 7 bases map to TRBD2. The CDR3, as DNA: TGCGCCAGCAGCTTGGCCGGGCGGGGGTTCTCCTACGAGCAGTACTTC. Its protein is CASSLAGRGFSYEQYF.